Listed below are T cell receptor beta chains from one sample, sequenced in a study of cytomegalovirus exposure and HLA in healthy donors. Profiled with immunoSEQ multiplex PCR; TCRdb holds only in-frame clones, not every one. Of roughly 140,000 clones listed, nearly 80% are singletons. Source material: PBMCs. The receptors shown here come from a woman aged 25 to 39 in good health and CMV-seronegative. Both conserved end residues are part of each CDR3. A D gene is named only where the DNA matches it firmly. Size tells how often a clone was seen (once, few, many) or the class of an expanded clone, and some rows leave it out.

clone_size: .; v_call: TRBV9; j_call: TRBJ2-7; d_call: .; cdr3_nt: TGTGCCAGCAGCGTAGAGGCGGGACTCTACGAGCAGTACTTC; cdr3_aa: CASSVEAGLYEQYF
clone_size: .; v_call: TRBV5-1; j_call: TRBJ1-2; d_call: .; cdr3_nt: TGCGCCAGCAGCTTGGCAGGGTTTGGCTACACCTTC; cdr3_aa: CASSLAGFGYTF
clone_size: .; v_call: TRBV15; j_call: TRBJ1-5; d_call: TRBD1; cdr3_nt: TGTGCCACCAGCAGAGATCGACAGGGGCAGCCCCAGCATTTT; cdr3_aa: CATSRDRQGQPQHF
clone_size: .; v_call: TRBV10-3; j_call: TRBJ2-7; d_call: .; cdr3_nt: TGTGCCATCAGTGAGGCAGGGCTCTCCTACGAGCAGTACTTC; cdr3_aa: CAISEAGLSYEQYF
clone_size: .; v_call: TRBV19; j_call: TRBJ1-1; d_call: .; cdr3_nt: TGTGCCAGTAGTACCAGGGCTGAAGCTTTCTTT; cdr3_aa: CASSTRAEAFF
clone_size: few; v_call: TRBV4-1; j_call: TRBJ2-1; d_call: TRBD1; cdr3_nt: TGCGCCAGCAGCCAAGAGGACAGGATTAATGAGCAGTTCTTC; cdr3_aa: CASSQEDRINEQFF
clone_size: .; v_call: TRBV27; j_call: TRBJ1-1; d_call: TRBD1; cdr3_nt: TGTGCCAGCAAAGGACAGGGGGCGACCGAAGCTTTCTTT; cdr3_aa: CASKGQGATEAFF
clone_size: once; v_call: TRBV7-6; j_call: TRBJ1-1; d_call: .; cdr3_nt: TGTGCCAGCAGCGCCCAGGGGAACACTGAAGCTTTCTTT; cdr3_aa: CASSAQGNTEAFF
clone_size: .; v_call: TRBV6-1; j_call: TRBJ1-1; d_call: TRBD1; cdr3_nt: TGTGCCAGCAGTAGAGGACAGGGGGCGAACACTGAAGCTTTCTTT; cdr3_aa: CASSRGQGANTEAFF
clone_size: .; v_call: TRBV7-2; j_call: TRBJ2-3; d_call: .; cdr3_nt: TGTGCCAGCAGCTTAGCGAGGATATGGGGAGAACCTACAGATACGCAGTATTTT; cdr3_aa: CASSLARIWGEPTDTQYF
clone_size: .; v_call: TRBV19; j_call: TRBJ1-5; d_call: .; cdr3_nt: TGTGCCAGTACCCGCCGGGACACCAGCAATCAGCCCCAGCATTTT; cdr3_aa: CASTRRDTSNQPQHF
clone_size: few; v_call: TRBV7-8; j_call: TRBJ1-2; d_call: .; cdr3_nt: TGTGCCAGCAGCTTAATCGGGGGCTATGGCTACACCTTC; cdr3_aa: CASSLIGGYGYTF
clone_size: few; v_call: TRBV25-1; j_call: TRBJ1-4; d_call: TRBD1; cdr3_nt: TGTGCCAGCAGTGGACCGGGACAGAGAAATGAAAAACTGTTTTTT; cdr3_aa: CASSGPGQRNEKLFF
clone_size: .; v_call: TRBV2; j_call: TRBJ1-4; d_call: .; cdr3_nt: TGTGCCAGCGGGAAATATGGACAGCTCAATGAAAAACTGTTTTTT; cdr3_aa: CASGKYGQLNEKLFF
clone_size: few; v_call: TRBV7-7; j_call: TRBJ2-1; d_call: TRBD2; cdr3_nt: TGTGCCAGCAGCTTATTCGGGGGGAATGAGCAGTTCTTC; cdr3_aa: CASSLFGGNEQFF
clone_size: .; v_call: TRBV9; j_call: TRBJ2-3; d_call: TRBD1; cdr3_nt: TGTGCCAGCAGCGCACCGAGGACAGGGGTCTCTAGCACAGATACGCAGTATTTT; cdr3_aa: CASSAPRTGVSSTDTQYF
clone_size: .; v_call: TRBV5-4; j_call: TRBJ2-7; d_call: TRBD1; cdr3_nt: TGTGCCAGCAGCTTGGGGGACAGGGCGCCCTACGAGCAGTACTTC; cdr3_aa: CASSLGDRAPYEQYF
clone_size: .; v_call: TRBV6-1; j_call: TRBJ1-5; d_call: .; cdr3_nt: TGTGCCAGCAGTGAAACGGTGGTCCGCAATCAGCCCCAGCATTTT; cdr3_aa: CASSETVVRNQPQHF
clone_size: .; v_call: TRBV18; j_call: TRBJ1-3; d_call: .; cdr3_nt: TGTGCCAGCTCACGCGGTAGCAACTCTGGAAACACCATATATTTT; cdr3_aa: CASSRGSNSGNTIYF
clone_size: few; v_call: TRBV23-1; j_call: TRBJ1-1; d_call: .; cdr3_nt: TGCGCCAGCAGTCAAGGCAACACTGAAGCTTTCTTT; cdr3_aa: CASSQGNTEAFF
clone_size: .; v_call: TRBV6-1; j_call: TRBJ2-5; d_call: TRBD2; cdr3_nt: TGTGCCAGCAGTTTTAGCGGGGGGGCCGAGACCCAGTACTTC; cdr3_aa: CASSFSGGAETQYF
clone_size: .; v_call: TRBV2; j_call: TRBJ1-1; d_call: .; cdr3_nt: TGTGCCAGCAGTGAAGCGATTACAGGGCTGGGTTTCTTT; cdr3_aa: CASSEAITGLGFF
clone_size: .; v_call: TRBV5-1; j_call: TRBJ1-3; d_call: .; cdr3_nt: TGCGCCAGCAGCTCACAGGGTGACTCTGGAAACACCATATATTTT; cdr3_aa: CASSSQGDSGNTIYF
clone_size: .; v_call: TRBV30; j_call: TRBJ1-2; d_call: .; cdr3_nt: TGTGCCTGGAGTGTAGACAGCAACTATGGCTACACCTTC; cdr3_aa: CAWSVDSNYGYTF
clone_size: .; v_call: TRBV6-4; j_call: TRBJ1-2; d_call: .; cdr3_nt: TGTGCCAGCAGTCCCAGTTCTGGTTACAATTATGGCTACACCTTC; cdr3_aa: CASSPSSGYNYGYTF
clone_size: .; v_call: TRBV7-6; j_call: TRBJ2-7; d_call: .; cdr3_nt: TGTGCCAGCAGCCCCCAGGACCTAGCGCGACGATACGAGCAGTACTTC; cdr3_aa: CASSPQDLARRYEQYF
clone_size: .; v_call: TRBV7-8; j_call: TRBJ1-2; d_call: .; cdr3_nt: TGTGCCAGCAGCTTAGAGCTGGATCCGGGGAGCTATGGCTACACCTTC; cdr3_aa: CASSLELDPGSYGYTF
clone_size: .; v_call: TRBV6-6; j_call: TRBJ1-5; d_call: .; cdr3_nt: TGTGCCAGCAGGGTTGAGGGTCTTAGCAATCAGCCCCAGCATTTT; cdr3_aa: CASRVEGLSNQPQHF
clone_size: .; v_call: TRBV6-5; j_call: TRBJ1-1; d_call: TRBD1; cdr3_nt: TGTGCCAGCAGTTTACCAGGGGGAACGGACACTGAAGCTTTCTTT; cdr3_aa: CASSLPGGTDTEAFF
clone_size: .; v_call: TRBV5-1; j_call: TRBJ2-1; d_call: .; cdr3_nt: TGCGCCAGCAGCTTCCAAGCCACTAGCTCCTACAATGAGCAGTTCTTC; cdr3_aa: CASSFQATSSYNEQFF
clone_size: .; v_call: TRBV5-1; j_call: TRBJ2-3; d_call: TRBD2; cdr3_nt: TGCGCCAGCAGCTTGGGACTAGCGGGGCGCACAGATACGCAGTATTTT; cdr3_aa: CASSLGLAGRTDTQYF
clone_size: .; v_call: TRBV7-9; j_call: TRBJ1-1; d_call: .; cdr3_nt: TGTGCCAGCAGCTTAGGGACAGCCACTGAAGCTTTCTTT; cdr3_aa: CASSLGTATEAFF
clone_size: .; v_call: TRBV30; j_call: TRBJ1-3; d_call: .; cdr3_nt: TGTGCCTGGAGTGTCGCAGCGGGGATAGGGGACACCATATATTTT; cdr3_aa: CAWSVAAGIGDTIYF
clone_size: .; v_call: TRBV7-8; j_call: TRBJ2-2; d_call: .; cdr3_nt: TGTGCCAGCAGCCCGGACAGTTCCTCCGGGGAGCTGTTTTTT; cdr3_aa: CASSPDSSSGELFF
clone_size: .; v_call: TRBV6-1; j_call: TRBJ1-4; d_call: TRBD1; cdr3_nt: TGTGCCAGCAACAGACAGGGAGCTAATGAAAAACTGTTTTTT; cdr3_aa: CASNRQGANEKLFF
clone_size: .; v_call: TRBV4-2; j_call: TRBJ1-1; d_call: TRBD1; cdr3_nt: TGTGCCAGCAGCCAAGGTGAAGGGGGCAGTTTAGGAGCTTTCTTT; cdr3_aa: CASSQGEGGSLGAFF
clone_size: .; v_call: TRBV28; j_call: TRBJ2-3; d_call: TRBD2; cdr3_nt: TGTGCCAGCAGTCACCTCCCTAGCGGGGGGGTCAGATCTAGCACAGATACGCAGTATTTT; cdr3_aa: CASSHLPSGGVRSSTDTQYF
clone_size: once; v_call: TRBV7-9; j_call: TRBJ1-2; d_call: TRBD1; cdr3_nt: TGTGCCAGCAGCCCGGGACAGGCGTTTGACTATGGCTACACCTTC; cdr3_aa: CASSPGQAFDYGYTF
clone_size: once; v_call: TRBV6-1; j_call: TRBJ1-1; d_call: .; cdr3_nt: TGTGCCAGCAGTGTAGGGGTCGGGAACACTGAAGCTTTCTTT; cdr3_aa: CASSVGVGNTEAFF
clone_size: once; v_call: TRBV9; j_call: TRBJ2-5; d_call: .; cdr3_nt: TGTGCCAGCAGCGAGGGGTGGTGGTCGGAGACCCAGTACTTC; cdr3_aa: CASSEGWWSETQYF
clone_size: .; v_call: TRBV25-1; j_call: TRBJ2-5; d_call: TRBD1; cdr3_nt: TGTGCCAGCAGTTGGACAGGGGCTTCGGAGACCCAGTACTTC; cdr3_aa: CASSWTGASETQYF
clone_size: .; v_call: TRBV5-6; j_call: TRBJ1-4; d_call: .; cdr3_nt: TGTGCCAGCAGCTTGTCCCAGGTCTATGAAAAACTGTTTTTT; cdr3_aa: CASSLSQVYEKLFF
clone_size: .; v_call: TRBV27; j_call: TRBJ1-1; d_call: TRBD1; cdr3_nt: TGTGCCAGCAGTTTGGGCAGGGGGGATGAAGCTTTCTTT; cdr3_aa: CASSLGRGDEAFF
clone_size: once; v_call: TRBV10-3; j_call: TRBJ1-4; d_call: TRBD1; cdr3_nt: TGTGCCATCAGTGAATCTACAGGGGGGCCTGAAAAACTGTTTTTT; cdr3_aa: CAISESTGGPEKLFF
clone_size: .; v_call: TRBV5-5; j_call: TRBJ2-6; d_call: TRBD1; cdr3_nt: TGTGCCAGCAGCTGGACAGGGACTGGGGCCAACGTCCTGACTTTC; cdr3_aa: CASSWTGTGANVLTF
clone_size: .; v_call: TRBV5-1; j_call: TRBJ1-1; d_call: TRBD1; cdr3_nt: TGCGCCAGCAGCCTGGAGGGTTTTCGGCAGGGGGGATTTGAAGCTTTCTTT; cdr3_aa: CASSLEGFRQGGFEAFF
clone_size: once; v_call: TRBV5-1; j_call: TRBJ1-5; d_call: .; cdr3_nt: TGCGCCAGCAGCTTGGGGGCAGGGAATCAGCCCCAGCATTTT; cdr3_aa: CASSLGAGNQPQHF
clone_size: .; v_call: TRBV7-2; j_call: TRBJ1-3; d_call: .; cdr3_nt: TGTGCCAGCAGCTCCACAGTCTCTGGAAACACCATATATTTT; cdr3_aa: CASSSTVSGNTIYF
clone_size: .; v_call: TRBV4-1; j_call: TRBJ1-5; d_call: .; cdr3_nt: TGCGCCAGCAGCCAAGACGGGGGAGGGGGGATTCCCCAGCATTTT; cdr3_aa: CASSQDGGGGIPQHF
clone_size: .; v_call: TRBV19; j_call: TRBJ1-1; d_call: .; cdr3_nt: TGTGCCAGTACAGAGAACACTGAAGCTTTCTTT; cdr3_aa: CASTENTEAFF
clone_size: .; v_call: TRBV6-4; j_call: TRBJ1-2; d_call: .; cdr3_nt: TGTGCCAGCAGTCGGGACAATCAGGGTGGCTACACCTTC; cdr3_aa: CASSRDNQGGYTF
clone_size: few; v_call: TRBV4-1; j_call: TRBJ2-1; d_call: .; cdr3_nt: TGCGCCAGCAGCCAAGATTTGGCAGGGGGGATCTCCTACAATGAGCAGTTCTTC; cdr3_aa: CASSQDLAGGISYNEQFF
clone_size: .; v_call: TRBV5-1; j_call: TRBJ2-7; d_call: .; cdr3_nt: TGCGCCAGCAGCCCGGACAGCTCCTACGAGCAGTACTTC; cdr3_aa: CASSPDSSYEQYF
clone_size: .; v_call: TRBV6-5; j_call: TRBJ1-3; d_call: TRBD1; cdr3_nt: TGTGCCAGCAGTTTCGGACAGGGCTCTGGAAACACCATATATTTT; cdr3_aa: CASSFGQGSGNTIYF
clone_size: .; v_call: TRBV6-5; j_call: TRBJ1-1; d_call: TRBD1; cdr3_nt: TGTGCCAGCAGAGGAACAGGGGGATTTACTGAAGCTTTCTTT; cdr3_aa: CASRGTGGFTEAFF
clone_size: .; v_call: TRBV15; j_call: TRBJ1-5; d_call: TRBD1; cdr3_nt: TGTGCCACCAGCCTGTCAGGGACAGTCAATCAGCCCCAGCATTTT; cdr3_aa: CATSLSGTVNQPQHF
clone_size: .; v_call: TRBV10-3; j_call: TRBJ1-1; d_call: .; cdr3_nt: TGTGCCATCAGCGACACGACAGTCTCGAACACTGAAGCTTTCTTT; cdr3_aa: CAISDTTVSNTEAFF